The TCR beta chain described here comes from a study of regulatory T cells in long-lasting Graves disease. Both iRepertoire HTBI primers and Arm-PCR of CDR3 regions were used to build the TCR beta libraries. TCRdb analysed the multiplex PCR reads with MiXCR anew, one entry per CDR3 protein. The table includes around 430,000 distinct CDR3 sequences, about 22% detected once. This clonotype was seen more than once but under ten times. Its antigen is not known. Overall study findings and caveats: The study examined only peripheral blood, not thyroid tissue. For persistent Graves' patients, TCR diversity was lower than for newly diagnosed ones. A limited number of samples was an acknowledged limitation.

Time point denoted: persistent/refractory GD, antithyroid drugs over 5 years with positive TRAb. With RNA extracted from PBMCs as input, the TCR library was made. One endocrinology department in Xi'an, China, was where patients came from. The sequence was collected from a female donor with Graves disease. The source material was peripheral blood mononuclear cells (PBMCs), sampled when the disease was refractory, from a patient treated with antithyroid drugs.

The CDR3 here is CATSRDPGLGYTF. The CDR3 DNA reads as TGTGCCACCAGCAGAGATCCGGGGCTGGGCTACACCTTC. V and J are TRBV15 and TRBJ1-2; tentative D call: TRBD1 (5 bases). The V end lost 0 bases, the J end lost 8 bases, and 10 bases lay between the germline ends. CDR3 size: 13 residues. Germline CDR1 LNHNV, CDR2 YYDKDF (reference sequence). Variable domain in full (rest from reference TRBV15 and TRBJ1-2): DAMVIQNPRYQVTQFGKPVTLSCSQTLNHNVMYWYQQKSSQAPKLLFHYYDKDFNNEADTPDNFQSRRPNTSFCFLDIRSPGLGDTAMYLCATSRDPGLGYTFGSGTRLTVV.